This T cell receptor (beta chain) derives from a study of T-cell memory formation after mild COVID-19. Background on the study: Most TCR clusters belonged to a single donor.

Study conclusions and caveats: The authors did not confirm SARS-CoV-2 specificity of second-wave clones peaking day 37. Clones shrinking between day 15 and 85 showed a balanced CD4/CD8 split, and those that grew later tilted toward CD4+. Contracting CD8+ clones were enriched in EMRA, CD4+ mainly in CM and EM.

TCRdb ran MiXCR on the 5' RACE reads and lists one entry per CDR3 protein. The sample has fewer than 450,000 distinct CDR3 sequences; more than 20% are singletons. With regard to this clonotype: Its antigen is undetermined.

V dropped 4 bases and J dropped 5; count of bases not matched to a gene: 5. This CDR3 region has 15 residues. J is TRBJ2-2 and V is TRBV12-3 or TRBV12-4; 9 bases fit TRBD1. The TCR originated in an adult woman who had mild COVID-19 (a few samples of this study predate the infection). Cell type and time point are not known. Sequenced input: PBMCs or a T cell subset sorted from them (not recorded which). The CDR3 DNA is TGTGCCAGCAGTTCGACAGGGGGAGGAACCGGGGAGCTGTTTTTT. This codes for CASSSTGGGTGELFF.